The present entry profiles one T cell receptor (beta chain) with its context. Its specificity is not known. The junction departs from germline at one end; a sequencing error may be responsible. Primed by a sample-barcoded 5' primer and a J-beta primer mix, a second PCR proceeded for roughly 6 to 12 cycles. A tag from a template-switch adaptor with 12 random nucleotides marked each cDNA molecule. TCRdb reanalysed the 5' RACE reads using MiXCR and keeps one entry per CDR3 protein. The table records roughly 700,000 distinct CDR3 sequences, 45% to 50% of them present only once. This CDR3 is 14 amino acids long. Looked up from germline, CDR1 is SEHNR and CDR2 is FQNEAQ (reference sequence). This entry belongs to a study of blood T cells in healthy people across ages. Study findings and constraints: Among T cells, TCR beta diversity per million cells dropped roughly linearly as age rose.

The sample, approximately 10 milliliters of peripheral blood, was drawn from each donor. Isolation per sample recovered at least 6 million PBMCs. The gene calls are TRBV7-9 and TRBJ2-7; tentatively, D is TRBD2 (6 bases). The TCR comes from a woman aged 55-75 years in good health. Sequencing was carried out using blood. The CDR3 coding sequence is TGTGCCAGCAGCCCCAATAGCGGATCCTACGAGCAGAACTTC. Its translation: CASSPNSGSYEQNF.